This record looks at one T cell receptor beta chain sequence and its context. Its antigen is currently unknown. The sample belongs to a study of identical twins. The study, taken as a whole, reports: Interpretation of the results relied on cross-sectional statistical analysis and not on following the same donors. Insertions were fewer in abundant cord blood beta clonotypes, whereas memory repertoires showed none of this pattern. Excess sharing between twins was weaker in beta out-of-frame sequences.

Template switching added a universal primer site, and cDNA bore unique molecular identifiers. MiXCR, applied by TCRdb to the 5' RACE reads, yields one record per CDR3 protein. The repertoire holds fewer than 550,000 distinct CDR3 sequences, with roughly an eighth as singletons. Germline CDR1 reads SGHNT; CDR2 reads YENEEA. CDR3 length: 16 amino acids. The V and J ends lost 3 bases and 3 bases respectively, with 17 bases between them. These sequences were also reported in another study, on yellow fever vaccine responses in identical twins.

This TCR was recovered from a young woman in good health. The chain carries TRBV11-3 and TRBJ2-5; D tentatively reads TRBD1 or TRBD2 (6 bases each). Sample: CD4+ T cells sorted from blood. CDR3 sequence reads: CASSLKGGALKETQYF. In DNA, the CDR3 is TGTGCCAGCAGCTTGAAGGGGGGCGCTCTAAAAGAGACCCAGTACTTC.